This TCR beta chain stems from a study of CD8 T cells in ankylosing spondylitis. Study-level points and caveats: Among TCR beta sequences, a motif of under 10 highly homologous variants appeared characteristic of ankylosing spondylitis blood. Reportedly, matched ankylosing spondylitis synovial fluid was significantly enriched for disease-linked clones.

TCRdb recomputed calls from the 5' RACE reads with MiXCR, one row per CDR3 protein. The data show over 450,000 distinct CDR3 sequences, approximately 12% seen once. The table lists this clonotype with a few counts. Its antigen is not identified. V dropped 6 bases and J dropped 6 bases, with 15 bases sitting between them. The CDR3 totals 13 residues. The source material was blood, either unsorted or a sorted T cell fraction (not recorded which). The chain uses TRBV12-3 or TRBV12-4 and TRBJ2-7; possible D gene TRBD2, 6 bases. This clonotype was obtained from a male donor with ankylosing spondylitis. DNA for the CDR3: TGTGCCAGCAGGCGGGACGGCCTTTCCGAGCAGTACTTC. Its translation is CASRRDGLSEQYF.